These 18 T cell receptor beta chains were all obtained from the same sample, sequenced in a study of vaccination and CD4 T cells after COVID-19. The Oncomine TCR Beta short-read assay sequenced DNA from cultured CD4+ T cells. TCRdb itself ran the PCR reads through MiXCR, one entry per CDR3 protein. The sample has roughly 20,000 distinct CDR3 sequences, under 80% seen once. Their antigens remain unidentified. Described treatment: approximately 9-day PBMC culture with coronavirus spike peptide pools or control peptides (ViraFEST assay). Sequenced input: CD4+ T cells from blood, cultured in vitro. The origin of the receptors is a human donor who had recovered from COVID-19.

The chain employs TRBV19 and TRBJ2-7; D is possibly TRBD1 (5 bases). Germline CDR1 reads LNHDA; CDR2 reads SQIVND (reference sequence). V was pared by 3 bases and J by 3 bases, with 12 bases between. The CDR3 is 14 residues long. CDR3 nucleotides: TGTGCCAGTAGTATTCAGGGATCCAACTACGAGCAGTACTTC. Translated: CASSIQGSNYEQYF. The variable domain in full, with the rest retrieved from reference TRBV19 and TRBJ2-7, is DGGITQSPKYLFRKEGQNVTLSCEQNLNHDAMYWYRQDPGQGLRLIYYSQIVNDFQKGDIAEGYSVSREKKESFPLTVTSAQKNPTAFYLCASSIQGSNYEQYFGPGTRLTVT.

V and J are TRBV20-1 and TRBJ2-1; TRBD2 agrees at 12 bases. Germline CDR1 and CDR2: DFQATT and SNEGSKA (reference sequence). This CDR3 region has 16 residues. Trimming at V came to 5 bases and at J to 0 bases, leaving 5 bases not matched to a gene. The CDR3 loop is CSARRLAGVSYNEQFF. DNA for the CDR3: TGCAGTGCTCGAAGACTAGCGGGAGTCTCCTACAATGAGCAGTTCTTC.

The CDR3 loop reads CASSAGLSTDTQYF. The CDR3 DNA sequence: TGTGCCAGCAGCGCTGGACTGAGCACAGATACGCAGTATTTT. This chain uses TRBV11-3 with TRBJ2-3; D may be TRBD2 (5 bases). The V gene's germline CDR1 is SGHNT and CDR2 YENEEA. Deletions cut 5 bases from V and 0 bases from J, with 9 bases between. The CDR3 sequence is 14 residues long.

The chain employs TRBV7-9 and TRBJ2-3; no firm D call. This CDR3 is built from 15 residues. V dropped 1 base and J dropped 2 bases, with 10 bases sitting between them. Looked up from germline, CDR1 is SEHNR and CDR2 is FQNEAQ (reference sequence). The chain's CDR3 is CASSLGRLITDTQYF. The CDR3 DNA reads TGTGCCAGCAGCTTAGGGCGCCTAATCACAGATACGCAGTATTTT.

This clonotype was observed a handful of times. This chain links TRBV20-1 with TRBJ2-1, with TRBD1 identical over 7 bases. This CDR3 has 14 residues. Germline V lookup: CDR1 DFQATT, CDR2 SNEGSKA (reference sequence). With 6 bases clipped from V and 0 bases from J, the junction kept 5 bases outside the gene matches. CDR3 in amino acids: CSAVTGDSYNEQFF. The CDR3 region has the DNA TGCAGTGCAGTAACAGGGGACTCCTACAATGAGCAGTTCTTC.

The count of this clonotype is one. The chain combines TRBV20-1 with TRBJ1-5, with D possibly being TRBD1 (5 bases). This CDR3 spans 16 amino acids. V was pared by 3 bases and J by 0 bases, with 15 bases between. Germline V lookup: CDR1 DFQATT, CDR2 SNEGSKA (reference sequence). The CDR3 loop reads CSASFRGDLSNQPQHF. The DNA of the CDR3 is TGCAGTGCTAGCTTTCGGGGCGACCTTAGCAATCAGCCCCAGCATTTT.

The chain joins TRBV19 to TRBJ1-1; D is ambiguous. With 3 bases removed from V and 1 base from J, the gap between germline ends came to 12 bases. The CDR3 is 15 residues long. CDR1 LNHDA and CDR2 SQIVND come from the germline V gene (reference sequence). The CDR3 protein is CASSMGRTSNTEAFF. The CDR3 DNA reads as TGTGCCAGTAGTATGGGCAGGACTTCGAACACTGAAGCTTTCTTT. The whole variable domain, filled in from reference TRBV19 and TRBJ1-1, reads DGGITQSPKYLFRKEGQNVTLSCEQNLNHDAMYWYRQDPGQGLRLIYYSQIVNDFQKGDIAEGYSVSREKKESFPLTVTSAQKNPTAFYLCASSMGRTSNTEAFFGQGTRLTVV.

This clonotype was observed a few times. This chain links TRBV12-3 or TRBV12-4 with TRBJ2-5; 7 nucleotides agree with TRBD2. After removal of 0 bases from V and 3 bases from J, the junction contained 7 bases not matched to a gene. The CDR3 consists of 16 residues. The CDR3 nucleotides are TGTGCCAGCAGTTTAGCGTCGGGAGGAGGGGAAGAGACCCAGTACTTC. This gives the protein CASSLASGGGEETQYF.

A note on this clonotype: An end of the junction does not agree with germline; a read error may underlie this. The genes are TRBV7-7 and TRBJ2-5; D perhaps matches TRBD1 (6 bases). CDR1 SSHAT and CDR2 FNYEAQ come from the germline V gene (reference sequence). This CDR3 has 14 residues. CDR3 amino acids: CASSLGGNQETQYF. The CDR3, as DNA: TGTGCTAGCAGCTTAGGGGGAAATCAAGAGACCCAGTACTTC.

The chain carries TRBV24-1 and TRBJ2-3; possible D gene TRBD2, 6 bases. The CDR3 loop spans 16 amino acids. V was trimmed by 3 bases and J by 0 bases, leaving 12 bases between them. The germline V gene has CDR1 KGHDR and CDR2 SFDVKD. CDR3 in amino acids: CATSDVSGSSTDTQYF. The CDR3 region has the DNA TGTGCCACCAGTGATGTGAGCGGGTCTAGCACAGATACGCAGTATTTT.

J is TRBJ2-3 and V is TRBV5-1, with 10 bases that match TRBD2. Germline CDR1 reads SGHRS; CDR2 reads YFSETQ. The CDR3 is 15 residues long. Unmatched junction bases numbered 7, after V lost 4 bases and J lost 5 bases. The CDR3: CASSGLAGAQDTQYF. DNA of the CDR3: TGCGCCAGCAGCGGTCTAGCGGGAGCCCAAGATACGCAGTATTTT.

This chain joins TRBV5-1 and TRBJ1-2; D not resolved. Trimming pared 5 bases from V and 0 bases from J, leaving 14 bases between. Germline V gene data show CDR1 as SGHRS and CDR2 as YFSETQ. The CDR3 is 15 residues long. The CDR3 nucleotides read TGCGCCAGCAGGGTCTGGGCCGAATCTAACTATGGCTACACCTTC. Its protein is CASRVWAESNYGYTF.

V and J are TRBV28 and TRBJ1-2, with a weak D call TRBD1 (5 bases). Germline CDR1 and CDR2: MDHEN and SYDVKM. The CDR3 is made up of 13 amino acids. Trimming cost V 7 bases and J 2 bases, with 11 bases left between them. The chain's CDR3 is CASTWGVNYGYTF. DNA of the CDR3: TGTGCCAGCACCTGGGGGGTAAACTATGGCTACACCTTC.

The genes are TRBV5-3 and TRBJ1-2; D is undetermined. TRBV5-3 belongs to the ORF category, with a function that is uncertain. Trimming left V 3 bases short and J 4 bases short, with 16 bases between. The CDR3 is 15 residues long. CDR3 residues: CARSCDWRATYGYTF. CDR3 bases: TGTGCCAGAAGCTGCGATTGGCGGGCCACCTATGGCTACACCTTC.

The CDR3 nucleotides read TGTGCCAGCAGTTTTGGGCAGGGAAGTGCACCCCAGCATTTT. It codes for CASSFGQGSAPQHF. This sequence joins TRBV27 and TRBJ1-5; D perhaps matches TRBD1 (5 bases). Germline V CDR1 and CDR2: MNHEY, SMNVEV (reference sequence). V was shortened by 3 bases and J by 10 bases, with 16 bases between the two germline ends. The CDR3 has 14 amino acids.

Comments on this clonotype: Germline is not matched at one junction end, which may reflect a read error. The V call is TRBV12-3 or TRBV12-4, the J call TRBJ2-4; 8 bases fit TRBD1. This CDR3 spans 14 amino acids. The CDR3 nucleotides read TGTGTCAGCAGCCCCGGACAGGGATGGGACATTCAGTACTTC. It codes for CVSSPGQGWDIQYF.

The chain joins TRBV7-3 to TRBJ2-3; D may be TRBD1 (6 bases). Trimming shortened V by 5 bases and J by 2 bases, and 8 bases separated the two germline ends. Germline values: CDR1 SGHTA, CDR2 FQGTGA. The length of the CDR3 is 13 residues. CDR3 loop: CASSQGLTDTQYF. The CDR3 DNA reads TGTGCCAGCAGCCAGGGGCTCACAGATACGCAGTATTTT.

This clonotype has more than one count but fewer than ten. This chain links TRBV18 with TRBJ1-2, with 8 bases aligning to TRBD1. This CDR3 comprises 15 residues. Germline CDR1 KGHSH, CDR2 LQKENI. V was pared by 3 bases and J by 2 bases, with 5 bases of the junction left unmatched. DNA for the CDR3: TGTGCCAGCTCACCCTTGGACAGGGTGAACTATGGCTACACCTTC. Encoded protein: CASSPLDRVNYGYTF. The full variable domain, with the rest looked up from reference TRBV18 and TRBJ1-2, is NAGVMQNPRHLVRRRGQEARLRCSPMKGHSHVYWYRQLPEEGLKFMVYLQKENIIDESGMPKERFSAEFPKEGPSILRIQQVVRGDSAAYFCASSPLDRVNYGYTFGSGTRLTVV.